This entry lists 6 T cell receptor beta chains sequenced from one sample in a study of beta chain features in type 1 diabetes. Expressed TCRB transcripts were sequenced, since all the RNA that had been isolated was reverse transcribed. TCRdb keeps only in-frame clones here, not all; method: immunoSEQ multiplex PCR. Among just over 600,000 clones listed, roughly a sixth were seen once. The sequencing sample was made of naive CD4+ T cells from blood. These receptors were taken from a man aged 18 to 29 in good health.

The V call is TRBV5-1, the J call TRBJ2-7; 9 bases are a match to TRBD2. Germline V gene data show CDR1 as SGHRS and CDR2 as YFSETQ. With V trimmed by 4 bases and J by 3 bases, 5 bases remained unmatched. This CDR3 has 14 residues. CDR3 loop: CASSPWTSDYEQYF. The DNA for the CDR3 is TGCGCCAGCAGCCCCTGGACTAGCGACTACGAGCAGTACTTC.

J is TRBJ2-1 and V is TRBV7-6; 14 bases line up with TRBD2. Trimming removed 0 bases from V and 4 bases from J; junction bases left unmatched: 11. CDR1 and CDR2 (germline): SGHVS, FNYEAQ. CDR3 size: 20 residues. This chain's CDR3 is CASSLAGTSGSGGAYNEQFF. The CDR3, as DNA: TGTGCCAGCAGCTTAGCGGGGACTAGCGGGAGTGGAGGGGCGTACAATGAGCAGTTCTTC.

The rearrangement links TRBV7-2 to TRBJ1-2; 10 bases match TRBD1. The CDR3 is made up of 17 amino acids. Trimming took 10 bases from V and 0 from J; bases not matched to a gene: 14. Germline CDR1 and CDR2: SGHTA and FQGNSA. The CDR3, as DNA: TGTGCCACCCGGCCATTCATGACAGGGGGCGCTAACTATGGCTACACCTTC. It is translated as CATRPFMTGGANYGYTF. The full variable domain, its missing parts supplied by reference TRBV7-2 and TRBJ1-2, is GAGVSQSPSNKVTEKGKDVELRCDPISGHTALYWYRQSLGQGLEFLIYFQGNSAPDKSGLPSDRFSAERTGGSVSTLTIQRTQQEDSAVYLCATRPFMTGGANYGYTFGSGTRLTVV.

This rearrangement joins TRBV4-1 to TRBJ1-2; tentatively, D is TRBD1 (6 bases). Trimming stripped 4 bases from V and 4 bases from J, with 10 bases between. The CDR3 length is 13 residues. CDR1 is MGHRA, CDR2 YSYEKL, per germline. Here the CDR3 DNA reads TGCGCCAGCAGCCTCACAGGGTTCTATGGCTACACCTTC. Encoded protein: CASSLTGFYGYTF.

The chain combines TRBV7-9 with TRBJ2-7; D not resolved. The CDR3 spans 15 residues. Germline CDR1 is SEHNR and CDR2 is FQNEAQ (reference sequence). Trimming removed 5 bases from V and 2 bases from J, with 16 bases in between. CDR3 region: CASSRQSGRAYEQYF. The CDR3 nucleotides are TGTGCCAGCAGCCGCCAATCGGGCAGAGCCTACGAGCAGTACTTC.

The chain's CDR3 is CASSPPGVYGYTF. The CDR3 DNA reads TGTGCCAGCAGTCCTCCAGGTGTCTATGGCTACACCTTC. The V call is TRBV28, the J call TRBJ1-2; no clear D gene. V shed 5 bases and J shed 4 bases, with 11 bases lying between them. The CDR3 totals 13 residues. Looked up from germline, CDR1 is MDHEN and CDR2 is SYDVKM.